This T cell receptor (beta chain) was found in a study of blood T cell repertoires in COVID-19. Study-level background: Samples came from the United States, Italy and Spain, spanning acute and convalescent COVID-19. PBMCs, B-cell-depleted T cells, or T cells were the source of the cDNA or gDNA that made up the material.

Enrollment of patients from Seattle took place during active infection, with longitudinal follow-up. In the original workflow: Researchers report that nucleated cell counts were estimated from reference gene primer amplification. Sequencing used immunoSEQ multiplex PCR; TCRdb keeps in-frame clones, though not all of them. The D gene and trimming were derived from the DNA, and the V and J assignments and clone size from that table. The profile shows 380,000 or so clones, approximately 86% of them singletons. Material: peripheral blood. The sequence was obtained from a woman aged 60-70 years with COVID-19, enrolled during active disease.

The CDR3 DNA sequence: TGTGCCAGCAGTTACGGGACAGACCCCTGGGGAAATCAGCCCCAGCATTTT. This encodes CASSYGTDPWGNQPQHF. The chain is built from TRBV6-2 or TRBV6-3 and TRBJ1-5, with 7 bases lining up with TRBD1. The V segment lost 2 bases and the J segment 4 bases; nucleotides outside the gene matches: 11. The germline V gene encodes CDR1 MNHEY and CDR2 SVGEGT. This CDR3 is built from 17 residues.